This T cell receptor beta chain was documented in a study of shared T cell receptors in the human thymus. V lost 5 bases to trimming and J lost 2 bases, with 13 bases between them. CDR1 is MDHEN, CDR2 SYDVKM, per germline. The CDR3 spans 15 residues. Measured with immunoSEQ multiplex PCR; TCRdb has only the in-frame clones, and not every one. In the table there are roughly 560,000 clones, approximately 80% of which are singletons. Another study also made use of these data, one on human thymus T cells. That investigation notes: Resected material from corrective heart surgery provided the thymus tissue analysed. V and J gene usage appeared biased in thymic and blood repertoires. Among unrelated individuals, related research reported thymic repertoires that overlapped highly.

This TCR was sampled from a boy under three years old with a congenital heart defect. Sequenced input: thymocytes. The gene calls are TRBV28 and TRBJ1-5, with a weak D call TRBD1 (6 bases). CDR3 coding DNA: TGTGCCAGCAGTCCCCCAGGGGACGGCAATCAGCCCCAGCATTTT. It encodes CASSPPGDGNQPQHF.